What follows is one T cell receptor (beta chain) and its context. The antigen is undetermined. PCR amplification relied on 60 Vbeta primers (plus 13 Jbeta primers). Sequencing used immunoSEQ multiplex PCR; TCRdb keeps in-frame clones, though not all of them. The sample includes about 250,000 clones, under 80% of them seen just once. This record belongs to a study of cytomegalovirus exposure and HLA in healthy donors. Findings and limits, study-wide: A later analysis linked a missense variant in DCLRE1C to the trimming of TCR beta V and J genes.

The length of the CDR3 is 16 residues. The V and J ends lost 6 bases and 0 bases respectively, with 15 bases between them. CDR1 is MNHNY and CDR2 is SVGAGI in the germline V gene (reference sequence). The sample was PBMCs. This clonotype was obtained from a female donor in good health and CMV-seronegative. J is TRBJ1-3 and V is TRBV6-6, with D possibly TRBD1 on 6 matching bases. Written as DNA, the CDR3 is TGTGCCAGCAGCAATGGACAGATCCACTCTGGAAACACCATATATTTT. It encodes CASSNGQIHSGNTIYF.